These 31 T cell receptor beta chains originate from one sample sequenced in a study of persistence of HIV-infected CD4 T cells. The stimulus was an HIV-1 Gag 15-mer peptide pool, 0.9 to 1 ug/peptide/mL. CD40L-negative CD69-negative CD45RO-high memory CD4+ T cells were sorted as populations depleted of antigen-responding cells. The immunoSEQ assay was version 4, run in survey mode. TCRdb's table, derived via immunoSEQ multiplex PCR, lists solely in-frame clones and lacks some. Here the sample spans about 36,000 clones, 70% to 90% being singletons. No cognate antigen is known for these TCRs. The sample consisted of cultured CD4+ T cells from PBMCs, taken from a patient who received antiretroviral therapy. The receptors here all came from an adult with HIV. The donor label of this sample is uncertain.

V usage is TRBV9 and J usage is TRBJ2-3, with 8 bases fitting TRBD2. Germline V gene lookup returns CDR1 SGDLS and CDR2 YYNGEE. The CDR3 spans 17 residues. The trim removed 0 bases at V and 4 bases at J, leaving 10 bases unmatched. The CDR3 here is CASSVALGSGVADTQYF. DNA for the CDR3: TGTGCCAGCAGCGTAGCTCTGGGTAGCGGGGTAGCAGATACGCAGTATTTT.

This chain joins TRBV7-9 and TRBJ1-1; perhaps TRBD1 as D (5 bases). Trimming took 6 bases from V and 8 from J, leaving 10 bases between them. The CDR3 has 11 amino acids. Germline V gives CDR1 SEHNR, CDR2 FQNEAQ (reference sequence). CDR3 residues: CASRGESEAFF. DNA for the CDR3: TGTGCCAGCAGAGGGGAGTCGGAAGCTTTCTTT.

The V and J genes are TRBV4-2 and TRBJ2-6, with no clear D. This CDR3 has 16 amino acids. Germline V gene sequence: CDR1 LGHNA, CDR2 YNFKEQ. V lost 2 bases and J 4 bases, leaving 12 bases between the germline ends. The CDR3 here is CASSQPRSAGANVLTF. DNA of the CDR3: TGTGCCAGCAGCCAACCTAGGTCCGCGGGGGCCAACGTCCTGACTTTC.

This chain connects TRBV2 to TRBJ1-2, with a possible D match to TRBD1 (5 bases). CDR3 length: 13 amino acids. Germline CDR1 reads SNHLY; CDR2 reads FYNNEI. Trimming stripped 2 bases from V and 6 bases from J, with 10 bases between. DNA of the CDR3: TGTGCCAGCAGTGAATCGGGGACGCATGGCTACACCTTC. Translation gives CASSESGTHGYTF.

The rearrangement links TRBV7-9 to TRBJ1-2; perhaps TRBD1 as D (5 bases). The length of the CDR3 is 17 residues. Germline V gene data show CDR1 as SEHNR and CDR2 as FQNEAQ (reference sequence). Trimming stripped 0 bases from V and 4 bases from J, with 18 bases between. This CDR3 reads CASSLAGQDGTGYGYTF. The CDR3 DNA reads as TGTGCCAGCAGCTTAGCGGGGCAGGACGGGACGGGCTATGGCTACACCTTC.

This CDR3 reads CASRATGSYNEQFF. CDR3 sequence (DNA): TGTGCCAGCAGGGCCACAGGCTCCTACAATGAGCAGTTCTTC. The rearrangement links TRBV6-6 to TRBJ2-1; possible D gene TRBD1, 5 bases. Germline values: CDR1 MNHNY, CDR2 SVGAGI (reference sequence). V dropped 6 bases and J dropped 0 bases, with 9 bases sitting between them. The CDR3 is 14 residues long.

The sample holds a few counts of this clone. V gene TRBV5-1 combines with J gene TRBJ1-4; TRBD1 might be the D (5 bases). Trimming removed 0 bases at V and 3 bases at J, with 9 bases between. This CDR3 contains 15 residues. In germline, CDR1 is SGHRS, CDR2 YFSETQ. The CDR3 coding sequence is TGCGCCAGCAGCTTGGGGCAGGGACCTAATGAAAAACTGTTTTTT. Protein sequence: CASSLGQGPNEKLFF.

The J gene is TRBJ2-1, the V gene TRBV12-3 or TRBV12-4; D not resolved. CDR3 length equals 13 residues. Trimming left V 1 base short and J 5 bases short, with 6 bases between. CDR3 nucleotide sequence: TGTGCCAGCAGTTTAGGGCCAAACAATGAGCAGTTCTTC. Its translation: CASSLGPNNEQFF.

The rearrangement links TRBV7-2 to TRBJ2-1; TRBD1 agrees at 7 bases. The V gene's germline CDR1 is SGHTA and CDR2 FQGNSA. J was trimmed by 3 bases and V by 1 base; bases with no gene match: 3. This CDR3 contains 15 residues. CDR3 residues: CASSLGRGFYNEQFF. The CDR3 region has the DNA TGTGCCAGCAGCTTAGGCAGGGGGTTCTACAATGAGCAGTTCTTC.

V is TRBV23-1 and J is TRBJ2-3; TRBD2 is a possible D gene (6 bases). TRBV23-1 is labeled an ORF, and its function is uncertain. The CDR3 totals 17 residues. The V end lost 3 bases, the J end lost 3 bases, and 19 bases lay between the germline ends. CDR3 nucleotide sequence: TGCGCCAGCAGTCACCTTAGCTGGGGGAGGAGGACAGATACGCAGTATTTT. Protein: CASSHLSWGRRTDTQYF.

This clone was seen a single time. The rearrangement uses TRBV9 and TRBJ2-3; 11 positions match TRBD1. V was clipped by 4 bases and J by 5 bases; unmatched bases: 9. CDR1 SGDLS and CDR2 YYNGEE come from the germline V gene. The CDR3 extends over 16 amino acids. The CDR3 loop is CASSIRTGGVGDTQYF. The CDR3 coding sequence is TGTGCCAGCAGCATCCGGACAGGGGGCGTCGGAGATACGCAGTATTTT. The full variable domain, rest sourced from reference TRBV9 and TRBJ2-3, is DSGVTQTPKHLITATGQRVTLRCSPRSGDLSVYWYQQSLDQGLQFLIQYYNGEERAKGNILERFSAQQFPDLHSELNLSSLELGDSALYFCASSIRTGGVGDTQYFGPGTRLTVL.

The chain combines TRBV25-1 with TRBJ1-3, with a tentative D call TRBD1 (6 bases). Between the trimmed V and J ends, which lost 1 base and 8 bases, there was a span of 18 bases. CDR1 is MGHDK, CDR2 SYGVNS, per germline. There are 16 residues in the CDR3. CDR3 amino acids: CASSESGARGEDTIYF. The CDR3 nucleotides are TGTGCCAGCAGTGAATCCGGGGCCAGGGGTGAGGACACCATATATTTT.

The chain is built from TRBV3-1 (or the pseudogene TRBV3-2) and TRBJ2-2; D is possibly TRBD1 (5 bases). The CDR3 is 16 amino acids. V was cut by 5 bases and J by 0 bases, with 13 bases left in between. Germline V gene data show CDR1 as LGHDT and CDR2 as YNNKEL (reference sequence). The CDR3 is CASSTDTYSNTGELFF. The DNA for the CDR3 is TGTGCCAGCAGCACGGACACCTACTCGAACACCGGGGAGCTGTTTTTT.

The chain employs TRBV18 and TRBJ1-2; D call uncertain. Germline V gives CDR1 KGHSH, CDR2 LQKENI. There are 15 residues in the CDR3. The V end was cut by 3 bases, the J end by 5 bases, with 16 bases between. CDR3 sequence (DNA): TGTGCCAGCTCACCTGGGCAGCCTCAAGTTTATGGCTACACCTTC. The encoded protein is CASSPGQPQVYGYTF.

The chain employs TRBV7-2 and TRBJ2-7; D remains ambiguous. This CDR3 comprises 11 residues. V lost 4 bases and J 3 bases, leaving 4 bases between the germline ends. Germline loops: CDR1 SGHTA, CDR2 FQGNSA. CDR3 coding DNA: TGTGCCAGCAGCTCGAACTACGAGCAGTACTTC. This gives the protein CASSSNYEQYF.

This clone came up once. V usage is TRBV2 and J usage is TRBJ1-6; 7 bases agree with TRBD1. Germline V gene lookup returns CDR1 SNHLY and CDR2 FYNNEI. This CDR3 region has 14 residues. V shed 7 bases and J 4 bases; nucleotides not matched to a gene: 4. In DNA form, the CDR3 reads TGTGCCAGCAACCCGACAGGGTATAATTCACCCCTCCACTTT. Translation gives CASNPTGYNSPLHF.

The chain uses TRBV9 and TRBJ1-2, with D perhaps TRBD1 (5 bases). Trimming shortened V by 0 bases and J by 8 bases, and 20 bases separated the two germline ends. Germline V gene sequence: CDR1 SGDLS, CDR2 YYNGEE. The CDR3 extends over 16 amino acids. The CDR3 coding sequence is TGTGCCAGCAGCGTAGGGATAGTCGTTGGGGGTGGGGGCTACACCTTC. Translated: CASSVGIVVGGGGYTF.

The chain carries TRBV28 and TRBJ1-6; possible D gene TRBD1, 5 bases. CDR3 length: 15 residues. The V gene's germline CDR1 is MDHEN and CDR2 SYDVKM. V was shortened by 2 bases and J by 6 bases, with 11 bases between the two germline ends. This CDR3 is CASSLGGSANSPLHF. The CDR3 region has the DNA TGTGCCAGCAGTTTAGGGGGTTCAGCTAATTCACCCCTCCACTTT.

V gene TRBV7-3 combines with J gene TRBJ1-2; no clear D gene. The germline gives CDR1 SGHTA, CDR2 FQGTGA. The V end lost 5 bases, the J end lost 4 bases, and 14 bases lay between the germline ends. The CDR3 spans 14 residues. The CDR3 here is CASSPNSDGYGYTF. CDR3 sequence (DNA): TGTGCCAGCAGCCCGAACTCCGACGGCTATGGCTACACCTTC.

The chain is built from TRBV7-8 and TRBJ2-1, with 7 bases matching TRBD2. The CDR3 spans 17 residues. Unmatched junction bases numbered 11, after V lost 2 bases and J lost 4 bases. Germline V gene data show CDR1 as SGHVS and CDR2 as FQNEAQ. CDR3 loop: CASSLRGGAGQYNEQFF. CDR3 in DNA: TGTGCCAGCAGCTTAAGGGGTGGAGCGGGGCAATACAATGAGCAGTTCTTC.

V is TRBV6-5 and J is TRBJ2-1; 8 nucleotides agree with TRBD1. CDR1 is MNHEY, CDR2 SVGAGI, per germline. Trimming removed 8 bases from V and 9 bases from J; junction bases left unmatched: 3. This CDR3 is 11 amino acids long. The CDR3 DNA sequence: TGTGCCAGCGGCACAGGGGGTGAGCAGTTCTTC. Translation gives CASGTGGEQFF.

The chain links TRBV18 to TRBJ1-6; 9 nucleotides align to TRBD1. V dropped 3 bases and J dropped 7; count of bases not matched to a gene: 1. The CDR3 contains 14 residues. Germline loops: CDR1 KGHSH, CDR2 LQKENI. The CDR3 DNA reads TGTGCCAGCTCACCTGACAGGGGGAATTCACCCCTCCACTTT. It encodes CASSPDRGNSPLHF.

This sequence joins TRBV13 and TRBJ2-3; 8 nucleotides agree with TRBD1. Losses at the gene ends were 2 bases for V and 6 bases for J; bases not matched to a gene: 7. The CDR3 extends over 15 amino acids. Germline V gives CDR1 PRHDT, CDR2 FYEKMQ (reference sequence). The CDR3 loop is CASSLQAGGPDTQYF. In DNA form, the CDR3 reads TGTGCCAGCAGCTTACAGGCAGGGGGCCCTGATACGCAGTATTTT.

The chain's CDR3 is CASSLTREMNTEAFF. The CDR3 nucleotides read TGTGCCAGCAGCTTAACGAGGGAGATGAACACTGAAGCTTTCTTT. The V call is TRBV7-2, the J call TRBJ1-1; the D is unclear. Germline CDR1 is SGHTA and CDR2 is FQGNSA. This CDR3 spans 15 amino acids. V was trimmed by 2 bases and J by 0 bases, leaving 10 bases between them.

The chain combines TRBV28 with TRBJ2-3, with 9 bases that match TRBD1. The CDR3 is made up of 17 amino acids. J gave up 4 bases and V 6 bases, and 14 bases lay outside the gene matches. From germline, CDR1 is MDHEN and CDR2 SYDVKM. CDR3 loop: CASRVTSGQGVADTQYF. In nucleotides, the CDR3 is TGTGCCAGCAGGGTCACCTCGGGACAGGGTGTGGCAGATACGCAGTATTTT.

The chain uses TRBV6-4 and TRBJ2-7; 8 bases are a match to TRBD1. The trim removed 4 bases at V and 7 bases at J, leaving 6 bases unmatched. Germline V gives CDR1 MRHNA, CDR2 SNTAGT. The CDR3 totals 13 residues. CDR3 DNA: TGTGCCAGCAGTGTGGAGACAGGGGAAGAGCAGTACTTC. This encodes CASSVETGEEQYF.

This chain joins TRBV5-1 and TRBJ1-4; 7 bases line up with TRBD1. CDR1 and CDR2 from the germline V gene are SGHRS and YFSETQ. The CDR3 extends over 13 amino acids. Trimming cost V 1 base and J 6 bases; bases outside gene matches: 0. The CDR3 coding sequence is TGCGCCAGCAGCTTGACAGGGGATGAAAAACTGTTTTTT. It yields the protein CASSLTGDEKLFF.

V usage is TRBV7-2 and J usage is TRBJ2-3; D unresolved. Germline V gives CDR1 SGHTA, CDR2 FQGNSA. The CDR3 length is 13 residues. With 1 base removed from V and 1 base from J, the gap between germline ends came to 3 bases. The CDR3 bases are TGTGCCAGCAGCTTAGTGGGCACAGATACGCAGTATTTT. This translates into CASSLVGTDTQYF. Using reference TRBV7-2 and TRBJ2-3 for the parts outside the CDR3, the full variable domain is GAGVSQSPSNKVTEKGKDVELRCDPISGHTALYWYRQSLGQGLEFLIYFQGNSAPDKSGLPSDRFSAERTGGSVSTLTIQRTQQEDSAVYLCASSLVGTDTQYFGPGTRLTVL.

V usage is TRBV27 and J usage is TRBJ2-2; 10 bases align to TRBD1. Germline lookup yields CDR1 MNHEY and CDR2 SMNVEV (reference sequence). The CDR3 runs 15 residues. V was clipped by 7 bases and J by 3 bases; unmatched bases: 5. The CDR3 reads CASNRDRGYTGELFF. Written as DNA, the CDR3 is TGTGCCAGCAACCGGGACAGGGGCTACACCGGGGAGCTGTTTTTT.

The J gene is TRBJ2-2, the V gene TRBV7-2; 7 positions match TRBD1. Germline assignment: CDR1 SGHTA and CDR2 FQGNSA. The CDR3 spans 15 residues. V shed 5 bases and J 2 bases; nucleotides not matched to a gene: 5. The CDR3 reads CASSVDRANTGELFF. CDR3 nucleotides: TGTGCCAGCAGCGTCGACAGGGCTAACACCGGGGAGCTGTTTTTT.

This sequence joins TRBV5-1 and TRBJ2-3; 8 nucleotides align to TRBD2. The CDR3 runs to 15 residues. Germline CDR1 reads SGHRS; CDR2 reads YFSETQ. The junction had 6 bases not matched to a gene; V was cut back by 0 bases and J by 6 bases. CDR3 sequence (DNA): TGCGCCAGCAGCTTGGCCGGGGGGGCATATGATACGCAGTATTTT. As protein: CASSLAGGAYDTQYF.